This is a list of T cell receptor beta chains from one sample in a study of beta chain features in type 1 diabetes. Some clones are missing from TCRdb's copy, which holds only in-frame ones; the method was immunoSEQ multiplex PCR. The sample has about 45,000 clones, over 50% seen once. Sample: Tregs from blood. The receptor set was obtained from a woman aged 18-30 years in good health. The CDR3 runs from the conserved cysteine through the conserved F or W. The D gene is left open where the match is weak. Size values are once, few and many counts, or a class for expanded clones, and some rows have none.

d_gene,abundance,j_gene,v_gene,CDR3nt,CDR3aa
TRBD2,-,TRBJ2-5,TRBV5-1,TGCGCCAGCAGCTTGGCTCTAGCGGGAGGTATGGAGACCCAGTACTTC,CASSLALAGGMETQYF
-,-,TRBJ1-2,TRBV28,TGTGCCAGCAGTTTACTTTCTCCAGGGCTGAATAATGGCTACACCTTC,CASSLLSPGLNNGYTF
-,-,TRBJ2-1,TRBV2,TGTGCCAGCACCCGGGAGAATCTGAATGAGCAGTTCTTC,CASTRENLNEQFF
TRBD1,-,TRBJ1-3,TRBV29-1,TGCAGCGTTGAGGAGGGGGCGTCTGGAAACACCATATATTTT,CSVEEGASGNTIYF
-,-,TRBJ1-1,TRBV5-1,TGCGCCAGCAGCTTGGGGGGGGGATTTACTGAAGCTTTCTTT,CASSLGGGFTEAFF
TRBD2,-,TRBJ2-7,TRBV7-2,TGTGCCAGCAGCTCGCGGGGGACTAGCGGGAGATCCGAGCAGTACTTC,CASSSRGTSGRSEQYF
-,-,TRBJ2-5,TRBV5-1,TGCGCCAGCAGCCCGGTTAACCGAGGGCCCCAAGAGACCCAGTACTTC,CASSPVNRGPQETQYF
-,-,TRBJ2-7,TRBV7-2,TGTGCCAGCAGCCCCTACCCCGGGACAACAAACTACGAGCAGTACTTC,CASSPYPGTTNYEQYF
TRBD2,-,TRBJ2-1,TRBV7-9,TGTGCCAGCAGCTTTGGGACTAGCGGGAGTGATGAGCAGTTCTTC,CASSFGTSGSDEQFF
-,-,TRBJ2-7,TRBV6-5,TGTGCCGCTGGGGGGGCCAGCTCCTACGAGCAGTACTTC,CAAGGASSYEQYF
TRBD2,-,TRBJ2-1,TRBV11-2,TGTGCCAGCAGCCGGGAGGGCAATGAGCAGTTCTTC,CASSREGNEQFF
-,-,TRBJ2-5,TRBV10-3,TGTGCCATCAGTGGGTCCGTCGGGCAGGGTGAGGAGACCCAGTACTTC,CAISGSVGQGEETQYF
-,-,TRBJ2-1,TRBV19,TGTGCCAGTAGTGAGCTAGTGGGGAGTGCTCCGTTCTTC,CASSELVGSAPFF
-,-,TRBJ2-5,TRBV7-2,TGTGCCAGCAGTGGGTGGGCGGGGGAGACCCAGTACTTC,CASSGWAGETQYF
TRBD1,-,TRBJ1-4,TRBV7-2,TGTGCCAGCAGCATCCGGGACAGGGCTCCTAATGAAAAACTGTTTTTT,CASSIRDRAPNEKLFF
-,few,TRBJ2-5,TRBV7-2,TGTGCCAGCAGCTCAGGGCAGGGTATGGAGGAGACCCAGTACTTC,CASSSGQGMEETQYF
TRBD2,-,TRBJ2-2,TRBV11-2,TGTGCCAGCAGCTTAGCGAGGACTAGCGGGAGGGCCCGTACCGGGGAGCTGTTTTTT,CASSLARTSGRARTGELFF
TRBD2,-,TRBJ2-6,TRBV11-3,TGTGCCAGCAGCCCGGGGAGCGGGAGGGGACCCTCTGGGGCCAACGTCCTGACTTTC,CASSPGSGRGPSGANVLTF
-,-,TRBJ2-7,TRBV6-5,TGTGCCAGCAGCGAGAATTACGAGCAGTACTTC,CASSENYEQYF
TRBD2,-,TRBJ2-1,TRBV28,TGTGCCAGCAGTTCCCCTGGCGGGAGGAAGTATGAGCAGTTCTTC,CASSSPGGRKYEQFF
-,-,TRBJ2-1,TRBV6-5,TGTGCCAGCAGTAGACCGGGACTCGGATACAATGAGCAGTTCTTC,CASSRPGLGYNEQFF
TRBD2,few,TRBJ2-7,TRBV7-2,TGTGCCAGCAGCTTCACCGGAACTAGCGGTTCCTACGAGCAGTACTTC,CASSFTGTSGSYEQYF
-,once,TRBJ2-7,TRBV28,TGTGCCAGCAAGGAGGCTGAGCGGGCCTCCTACGAGCAGTACTTC,CASKEAERASYEQYF